These 13 T cell receptor beta chains share one sample of origin, sequenced in a study of shared clonotypes between healthy human individuals. Profiling relied on immunoSEQ multiplex PCR, and the TCRdb table lists in-frame clones only, not all of them. The profile shows some 580,000 clones, 97% of them singletons. Sequencing was done on a sample of naive CD4+ T cells sorted from blood. The subset: CD45RA+ positively selected. The receptors derive from a woman in her 30s in good health.

The chain combines TRBV28 with TRBJ1-1; D is unclear. Trimming shortened V by 7 bases and J by 1 base, and 19 bases separated the two germline ends. CDR3 length: 16 amino acids. The V gene's germline CDR1 is MDHEN and CDR2 SYDVKM. The CDR3 reads CASNPFFGLRNTEAFF. DNA for the CDR3: TGTGCCAGCAATCCCTTCTTTGGACTGAGGAACACTGAAGCTTTCTTT.

The J gene is TRBJ2-5, the V gene TRBV5-1; 11 positions match TRBD2. Germline-derived CDR1 and CDR2 are SGHRS and YFSETQ. The CDR3 has 19 residues. Unmatched junction bases numbered 15, after V lost 1 base and J lost 4 bases. The CDR3 DNA sequence: TGCGCCAGCAGCTTGAACGGGCTAGCGGGAGGTATAGGAGGAGAGACCCAGTACTTC. This sequence encodes CASSLNGLAGGIGGETQYF.

The V gene is TRBV15, the J gene TRBJ2-7; D gene unclear. The CDR3 has 17 amino acids. V lost 1 base, J lost 2 bases, and 18 bases lay in between. Germline lookup yields CDR1 LNHNV and CDR2 YYDKDF (reference sequence). For the CDR3, the DNA is TGTGCCACCAGCAGAGGGATCGGAGAGGATGGTGCCTACGAGCAGTACTTC. Its protein is CATSRGIGEDGAYEQYF.

The CDR3 loop is CASSPQATNYGYTF. The CDR3 DNA reads as TGTGCCAGCAGCCCCCAGGCAACTAACTATGGCTACACCTTC. The chain combines TRBV28 with TRBJ1-2; unclear D gene. Germline values: CDR1 MDHEN, CDR2 SYDVKM. The CDR3 spans 14 residues. V was cut by 6 bases and J by 0 bases, with 11 bases left in between.

The chain combines TRBV7-9 with TRBJ1-4; tentatively, D is TRBD1 (6 bases). CDR3 size: 14 residues. Trimming stripped 4 bases from V and 0 bases from J, with 6 bases between. Germline V gene data show CDR1 as SEHNR and CDR2 as FQNEAQ (reference sequence). Written as DNA, the CDR3 is TGTGCCAGCAGCTGGACAGCAACTAATGAAAAACTGTTTTTT. Protein: CASSWTATNEKLFF.

V usage is TRBV5-1 and J usage is TRBJ2-1; possibly TRBD2 for D (6 bases). V lost 4 bases to trimming and J lost 0 bases, with 8 bases between them. The CDR3 runs 14 residues. Germline assignment: CDR1 SGHRS and CDR2 YFSETQ. CDR3 region: CASSTGSSYNEQFF. The CDR3 DNA is TGCGCCAGCAGCACCGGGAGCTCCTACAATGAGCAGTTCTTC.

This clone appeared once. The chain joins TRBV19 to TRBJ2-7; 9 bases are shared with TRBD1. Trimming took 5 bases from V and 6 from J; bases not matched to a gene: 14. The germline CDR1 and CDR2 sequences are LNHDA and SQIVND (reference sequence). The CDR3 is 16 amino acids. CDR3 region: CASSSTDRGTLCEQYF. CDR3 DNA sequence: TGTGCCAGTAGTTCGACGGACAGGGGAACCTTGTGCGAGCAGTACTTC.

The chain couples TRBV11-2 to TRBJ2-2, with 7 nucleotides matching TRBD1. The V gene's germline CDR1 is SGHAT and CDR2 FQNNGV. This CDR3 spans 14 amino acids. The V gene end was trimmed by 4 bases and the J gene end by 4 bases; junction bases not matched to a gene: 3. In nucleotides, the CDR3 is TGTGCCAGCAGCTACGGACAGGTCACCGGGGAGCTGTTTTTT. Amino acids: CASSYGQVTGELFF.

This clone was counted between two and nine times. V is TRBV7-9 and J is TRBJ1-1; tentatively, D is TRBD1 (6 bases). CDR1 and CDR2 (germline): SEHNR, FQNEAQ (reference sequence). The V gene lost 5 bases and the J gene lost 3 bases, with 10 bases spanning the gap. The CDR3 runs 13 residues. As DNA, the CDR3 is TGTGCCAGCAGCGTACAGGGTGACACTGAAGCTTTCTTT. Protein product: CASSVQGDTEAFF.

The rearrangement links TRBV27 to TRBJ1-5; D uncertain. Trimming removed 4 bases from V and 5 bases from J, with 9 bases in between. The CDR3 spans 13 residues. Per the germline V gene, CDR1 is MNHEY and CDR2 is SMNVEV (reference sequence). CDR3 sequence (DNA): TGTGCCAGCAGTTCCTACAGACATCAGCCCCAGCATTTT. Protein sequence: CASSSYRHQPQHF.

The genes are TRBV28 and TRBJ1-5, with a tentative D call TRBD1 (6 bases). CDR3 length equals 16 residues. From germline, CDR1 is MDHEN and CDR2 SYDVKM. Trimming removed 3 bases at V and 1 base at J, with 13 bases between. This chain's CDR3 is CASSLTGRKSNQPQHF. CDR3 coding DNA: TGTGCCAGCAGTTTGACAGGTCGGAAGAGCAATCAGCCCCAGCATTTT.

This sequence joins TRBV28 and TRBJ2-3; a weak D match, TRBD2 (6 bases). CDR3 size: 17 residues. V dropped 2 bases and J dropped 2 bases, with 17 bases sitting between them. CDR1 and CDR2 (germline): MDHEN, SYDVKM. The CDR3 DNA reads as TGTGCCAGCAGTTTAAGGAGGGGCCTAAGTATCACAGATACGCAGTATTTT. Protein sequence: CASSLRRGLSITDTQYF.

V and J are TRBV7-9 and TRBJ1-5, with D maybe TRBD1 (6 bases). CDR3 length: 16 amino acids. V was cut by 4 bases and J by 1 base, with 14 bases left in between. The germline V gene encodes CDR1 SEHNR and CDR2 FQNEAQ (reference sequence). The CDR3 spells CASSSTGPWSNQPQHF. The CDR3 DNA reads TGTGCCAGCAGCTCAACAGGGCCCTGGAGCAATCAGCCCCAGCATTTT.